This TCR beta chain was recovered during a study of blood T cell repertoires in COVID-19. The length of the CDR3 is 12 residues. V was shortened by 3 bases and J by 4 bases, with 6 bases between the two germline ends. From germline, CDR1 is LGHDT and CDR2 YNNKEL (reference sequence). Method: immunoSEQ multiplex PCR; TCRdb's copy keeps in-frame clones and lacks some. The sample lists 130,000 to 150,000 clones; roughly 87% were seen once. The specimen was peripheral blood. The chain recombines TRBV3-1 (or the pseudogene TRBV3-2) with TRBJ1-1; D unresolved. The sequence was obtained from a woman between 50 and 59 years old with acute or convalescent COVID-19. CDR3 in DNA: TGTGCCAGCAGCCATTCCGGCACTGAAGCTTTCTTT. It translates to CASSHSGTEAFF.